Given below is one TCR beta chain in context. Its cognate antigen has yet to be identified. Base qualities are not recorded, but no much larger clone differs from it by a single base. The CDR3 has 15 amino acids, counting the end cysteine and phenylalanine. The entry retains the CDR3 DNA only, 45 bases that are in frame from base 1. V is pared back by 6 bases and J by 1 base, with 15 bases lying between the germline termini. Looking up the germline V gene yields CDR1 MNHEY and CDR2 SVGAGI. The sample is drawn from a study of blood T cell repertoires in COVID-19 (dated by TCRdb to 2018 to 2020). Broadly, across the study: Collaborator samples came from the United States, Italy and Spain and covered acute and convalescent phases of COVID-19. The material from the prospective study consisted of cDNA or gDNA derived from T cells, B-cell-depleted T cells, or PBMCs. The sample metadata nearly always contained a de-identified subject ID, COVID-19 status, age in years and sex. Where available, HLA class I and class II types were taken from metadata supplied by the sample provider and were not determined by assay-based typing. Subjects who had been exposed to COVID-19, were actively infected with it, or had recovered from it provided the deeply sampled blood TCRbeta repertoires that made up the dataset. The samples were drawn from the first 160 participants of the ongoing ImmuneRACE study and from 1,200 or so subjects provided by 6 global collaborators. A freely available public database, intended as a resource for researchers studying the immune response to SARS-CoV-2, is where the repertoires were released.

TCRbeta CDR3 regions were amplified from genomic DNA by means of the immunoSEQ Assay, a bias-controlled multiplex PCR. Processing in the source paper ran as follows. Nucleated cell counts per sample were estimated from amplification of reference gene primers within the assay. Sequence reads were collapsed and filtered to measure the absolute abundance of every unique TCRbeta CDR3 rearrangement. Productive Simpson clonality was computed per sample as the square root of Simpson's diversity index over productive rearrangements. Entries here come from immuneACCESS through TCRdb and include only in-frame sequences with V and J called. Some clones fail to appear in such tables; in the studies checked, an unresolved V gene covers under half of the shortfall, and the cause of the remainder is unknown. V, J and clone size derive from that table, while D and trimming were established from the DNA sequence. In this sample the table shows about 300,000 clones, 85% to 90% of which occur a single time. The ten biggest clones cover less than 4.5% of the sample.

Study-wide conclusions, independent of this receptor: The quantity of clinical and demographic metadata differed by source and by participant and was supplied without curation.

Enrolling through a virtual design, the prospective study's participants ranged in age from roughly 18 to 95 years and lived across about two dozen United States geographic areas. To assign participants to cohorts, the prospective study relied on clinical history that participants themselves reported in a screening survey and a study questionnaire. ImmuneRACE Cohort 3 recovered participants were defined by two consecutive negative NP/OP PCR tests, healthcare professional clearance, or symptom resolution. Each participant in the prospective study had whole blood, serum and a nasopharyngeal or oropharyngeal swab collected by mobile phlebotomists. Participants in the prospective study had the option to provide additional blood draws and questionnaires over a roughly 2-month period. Before DNA extraction, blood samples from the prospective study were shipped at room temperature or frozen.

This clonotype was obtained from a man aged 25-40 years who had recovered from COVID-19. The rearrangement combines TRBV6-5 with TRBJ1-1; the D segment could be TRBD1, given 5 matching bases. What was sequenced was PBMCs or T cells enriched from blood (not recorded which). The DNA is as follows: TGTGCCAGCAGAAGGGTATTGGGGGGGAACACTGAAGCTTTCTTT. It translates to CASRRVLGGNTEAFF.